Shown below are 28 T cell receptor beta chains from a single sample sequenced in a study of cytotoxic CD8 clonotypes in ibrutinib-treated CLL. Libraries were prepared by immunoSEQ multiplex PCR; TCRdb keeps only in-frame clonotypes and omits some of them. The sample has about 200,000 clones; around 75% are singletons. The sample in question was PBMCs, obtained after 12 months of ibrutinib treatment. The receptors stem from a human donor with chronic lymphocytic leukemia.

This clone appeared a single time. The chain recombines TRBV6-5 with TRBJ1-1; D remains unclear. The CDR3 runs to 13 residues. Trimming cost V 6 bases and J 6 bases, with 14 bases left between them. The germline CDR1 and CDR2 sequences are MNHEY and SVGAGI. CDR3 DNA sequence: TGTGCCAGCAGATTAGACCGGACGTCTGAAGCTTTCTTT. Translation: CASRLDRTSEAFF.

This clone was seen a few times. The chain combines TRBV19 with TRBJ2-1; D uncertain. Per the germline V gene, CDR1 is LNHDA and CDR2 is SQIVND (reference sequence). The V end lost 4 bases, the J end lost 2 bases, and 3 bases lay between the germline ends. The CDR3 totals 12 residues. The CDR3 region has the DNA TGTGCCAGTAGTAGCACCTACAATGAGCAGTTCTTC. As protein: CASSSTYNEQFF.

The rearrangement links TRBV7-2 to TRBJ1-5, with D possibly being TRBD1 (6 bases). The V gene's germline CDR1 is SGHTA and CDR2 FQGNSA. Between the trimmed V and J ends, which lost 7 bases and 0 bases, there was a span of 13 bases. This CDR3 is built from 15 residues. CDR3 in DNA: TGTGCCAGCAATCAACAGGGAGGTAGCAATCAGCCCCAGCATTTT. Protein product: CASNQQGGSNQPQHF.

The V call is TRBV5-4, the J call TRBJ2-7; TRBD2 matches at 8 bases. V was clipped by 3 bases and J by 7 bases; unmatched bases: 3. The CDR3 has 12 amino acids. The V gene's germline CDR1 is SGHNT and CDR2 YYREEE (reference sequence). The CDR3 sequence is CASSSGLGEQYF. The CDR3 DNA sequence: TGTGCCAGCAGCTCGGGACTAGGGGAGCAGTACTTC.

The chain joins TRBV7-9 to TRBJ2-1; D is possibly TRBD2 (6 bases). V was trimmed by 7 bases and J by 8 bases, leaving 9 bases between them. This CDR3 contains 11 residues. CDR1 is SEHNR and CDR2 is FQNEAQ in the germline V gene (reference sequence). The CDR3: CASTPSDEQFF. In DNA form, the CDR3 reads TGTGCCAGCACCCCTAGCGATGAGCAGTTCTTC.

This chain uses TRBV9 with TRBJ1-1; 8 bases align to TRBD1. V dropped 1 base and J dropped 9; count of bases not matched to a gene: 8. The CDR3 extends over 14 amino acids. Germline V lookup: CDR1 SGDLS, CDR2 YYNGEE. CDR3 nucleotides: TGTGCCAGCAGCGTACCCGGGACAGGACGACAAGCTTTCTTT. This sequence encodes CASSVPGTGRQAFF.

The V gene is TRBV27, the J gene TRBJ2-7; 8 bases line up with TRBD1. Per germline, CDR1 MNHEY and CDR2 SMNVEV (reference sequence). V gave up 2 bases and J gave up 7 bases; unmatched junction bases: 4. The CDR3 covers 13 residues. This CDR3 reads CASSLPQGAEQYF. The CDR3 nucleotides read TGTGCCAGCAGTTTACCCCAGGGGGCTGAGCAGTACTTC.

This chain uses TRBV6-5 with TRBJ1-6, with 7 bases lining up with TRBD1. Looked up from germline, CDR1 is MNHEY and CDR2 is SVGAGI. The CDR3 spans 13 residues. Trimming cost V 10 bases and J 9 bases; bases outside gene matches: 9. The CDR3 loop reads CATSQGPISPLHF. The CDR3 region has the DNA TGTGCCACCTCACAGGGGCCAATTTCACCCCTCCACTTT.

This clone is a singleton in its sample. The chain recombines TRBV7-3 with TRBJ2-1, with TRBD2 identical over 11 bases. CDR3 length: 15 residues. The V gene's germline CDR1 is SGHTA and CDR2 FQGTGA. V dropped 3 bases and J dropped 4; count of bases not matched to a gene: 2. The CDR3 here is CASSLGLADYNEQFF. CDR3 sequence (DNA): TGTGCCAGCAGCTTGGGACTAGCGGATTACAATGAGCAGTTCTTC. The complete variable domain, with remaining parts taken from reference TRBV7-3 and TRBJ2-1, reads GAGVSQTPSNKVTEKGKYVELRCDPISGHTALYWYRQSLGQGPEFLIYFQGTGAADDSGLPNDRFFAVRPEGSVSTLKIQRTERGDSAVYLCASSLGLADYNEQFFGPGTRLTVL.

This chain uses TRBV7-2 with TRBJ1-2; tentatively, D is TRBD1 (6 bases). The CDR3 is 15 amino acids. Trimming removed 1 base at V and 6 bases at J, with 15 bases between. Germline loops: CDR1 SGHTA, CDR2 FQGNSA. The DNA for the CDR3 is TGTGCCAGCAGCTTAGACTTCCGGGGGCTAGATGGCTACACCTTC. It yields the protein CASSLDFRGLDGYTF.

The chain couples TRBV15 to TRBJ2-3; 8 bases line up with TRBD2. The CDR3 contains 17 residues. CDR1 and CDR2 from the germline V gene are LNHNV and YYDKDF (reference sequence). Germline trimming cut 6 bases from V and 3 bases from J; bases unmatched to any gene: 14. CDR3 sequence reads: CATRDVEREFGTDTQYF. CDR3 DNA: TGTGCCACCAGGGATGTCGAGCGGGAGTTTGGGACAGATACGCAGTATTTT.

This clone was seen more than once but under ten times. The CDR3 is CATSRDGQGAYEQYF. The CDR3 coding sequence is TGTGCCACCAGCAGAGATGGGCAGGGGGCTTACGAGCAGTACTTC. The chain employs TRBV15 and TRBJ2-7, with TRBD1 matching 8 bases. The CDR3 length is 15 residues. V lost 0 bases to trimming and J lost 4 bases; unmatched junction nucleotides: 5. The germline CDR1 and CDR2 sequences are LNHNV and YYDKDF (reference sequence). Based on the CDR3 plus reference TRBV15 and TRBJ2-7, the full variable domain is DAMVIQNPRYQVTQFGKPVTLSCSQTLNHNVMYWYQQKSSQAPKLLFHYYDKDFNNEADTPDNFQSRRPNTSFCFLDIRSPGLGDTAMYLCATSRDGQGAYEQYFGPGTRLTVT.

The chain recombines TRBV7-2 with TRBJ1-1; D is unresolved. The V end lost 3 bases, the J end lost 0 bases, and 8 bases lay between the germline ends. CDR3 length equals 14 residues. The V gene's germline CDR1 is SGHTA and CDR2 FQGNSA. CDR3 sequence: CASSLNTVNTEAFF. CDR3 sequence (DNA): TGTGCCAGCAGCTTGAACACAGTGAACACTGAAGCTTTCTTT.

The chain couples TRBV27 to TRBJ2-1; D unclear. Between the trimmed V and J ends, which lost 0 bases and 0 bases, there was a span of 6 bases. Looked up from germline, CDR1 is MNHEY and CDR2 is SMNVEV (reference sequence). The length of the CDR3 is 15 residues. CDR3 coding DNA: TGTGCCAGCAGTTTATCGTCGAGCTCCTACAATGAGCAGTTCTTC. Residues: CASSLSSSSYNEQFF.

This rearrangement joins TRBV9 to TRBJ2-1; tentative D call: TRBD1 (6 bases). In germline, CDR1 is SGDLS, CDR2 YYNGEE. CDR3 size: 15 residues. Deletions cut 2 bases from V and 4 bases from J, with 13 bases between. The CDR3: CASSVIGQPYNEQFF. DNA for the CDR3: TGTGCCAGCAGCGTCATAGGACAGCCTTACAATGAGCAGTTCTTC. Combining the CDR3 with reference TRBV9 and TRBJ2-1 gives the whole variable domain DSGVTQTPKHLITATGQRVTLRCSPRSGDLSVYWYQQSLDQGLQFLIQYYNGEERAKGNILERFSAQQFPDLHSELNLSSLELGDSALYFCASSVIGQPYNEQFFGPGTRLTVL.

The V gene is TRBV25-1, the J gene TRBJ2-2; 7 bases align to TRBD2. CDR1 and CDR2 from the germline V gene are MGHDK and SYGVNS. This CDR3 contains 15 residues. The V and J ends lost 3 bases and 6 bases, in that order; junction bases with no gene match: 7. The CDR3: CASSEAGVSSGELFF. The CDR3 DNA is TGTGCCAGCAGTGAGGCGGGGGTCTCCTCCGGGGAGCTGTTTTTT.

The rearrangement links TRBV7-2 to TRBJ2-5; possibly TRBD1 or TRBD2 for D (6 bases each). Looked up from germline, CDR1 is SGHTA and CDR2 is FQGNSA. This CDR3 contains 14 residues. V gave up 5 bases and J gave up 1 base, with 11 bases separating them. The CDR3 here is CASSHRGVQETQYF. The CDR3 DNA is TGTGCCAGCAGCCATAGGGGGGTCCAAGAGACCCAGTACTTC.

The V and J genes are TRBV7-2 and TRBJ1-5; 7 bases are shared with TRBD1. This CDR3 has 14 residues. Trimming removed 2 bases from V and 4 bases from J; junction bases left unmatched: 2. Per the germline V gene, CDR1 is SGHTA and CDR2 is FQGNSA. CDR3: CASSLRQGNQPQHF. The CDR3 coding sequence is TGTGCCAGCAGCTTAAGACAGGGTAATCAGCCCCAGCATTTT. Based on the CDR3 plus reference TRBV7-2 and TRBJ1-5, the full variable domain is GAGVSQSPSNKVTEKGKDVELRCDPISGHTALYWYRQSLGQGLEFLIYFQGNSAPDKSGLPSDRFSAERTGGSVSTLTIQRTQQEDSAVYLCASSLRQGNQPQHFGDGTRLSIL.

This clone was seen only a few times. The CDR3: CASTVTRNQPQHF. In DNA form, the CDR3 reads TGTGCCAGCACCGTAACCCGTAATCAGCCCCAGCATTTT. The chain has TRBV28 and TRBJ1-5; the D is unclear. With 7 bases removed from V and 4 bases from J, the gap between germline ends came to 11 bases. The CDR3 is 13 amino acids. Germline V gene data show CDR1 as MDHEN and CDR2 as SYDVKM.

This chain uses TRBV19 with TRBJ1-1; D perhaps matches TRBD1 (6 bases). Germline CDR1 reads LNHDA; CDR2 reads SQIVND (reference sequence). The CDR3 totals 16 residues. The V gene lost 5 bases and the J gene lost 4 bases, with 20 bases spanning the gap. For the CDR3, the DNA is TGTGCCAGTAGTGCAGCTCCGGGACACTATCCCACTGAAGCTTTCTTT. Translated, it gives CASSAAPGHYPTEAFF.

The rearrangement links TRBV19 to TRBJ2-6; D gene uncertain. The V gene lost 3 bases and the J gene lost 0 bases, with 9 bases spanning the gap. Germline loops: CDR1 LNHDA, CDR2 SQIVND (reference sequence). CDR3 length equals 16 residues. CDR3 in DNA: TGTGCCAGTAGTATGGGCAGGAGCTCTGGGGCCAACGTCCTGACTTTC. This codes for CASSMGRSSGANVLTF.

The V and J genes are TRBV11-2 and TRBJ2-3; no clear D gene. This CDR3 region has 15 residues. V lost 3 bases and J 0 bases, leaving 10 bases between the germline ends. CDR1 and CDR2 (germline): SGHAT, FQNNGV. CDR3 sequence: CASSFTSASTDTQYF. CDR3 nucleotide sequence: TGTGCCAGCAGCTTCACCTCAGCGAGCACAGATACGCAGTATTTT.

The rearrangement joins TRBV4-3 to TRBJ2-7, with 10 bases that match TRBD2. The CDR3 is 17 amino acids. V lost 1 base and J lost 2; bases outside the gene matches: 8. The V gene's germline CDR1 is LGHNA and CDR2 YSLEER. CDR3 amino acids: CASSQVGAGGGAYEQYF. CDR3 DNA sequence: TGCGCCAGCAGCCAAGTTGGAGCGGGAGGGGGAGCCTACGAGCAGTACTTC.

The chain combines TRBV27 with TRBJ2-7; maybe TRBD2 (5 bases). CDR1 and CDR2 from the germline V gene are MNHEY and SMNVEV (reference sequence). V was trimmed by 2 bases and J by 3 bases, leaving 5 bases between them. The CDR3 runs to 12 residues. CDR3 protein: CASSLRGYEQYF. The CDR3 DNA reads TGTGCCAGCAGTTTACGGGGCTACGAGCAGTACTTC.

V usage is TRBV5-1 and J usage is TRBJ2-6, with 9 bases identical to TRBD1. Germline V gene sequence: CDR1 SGHRS, CDR2 YFSETQ. The CDR3 is 16 residues long. The V gene end was trimmed by 5 bases and the J gene end by 0 bases; junction bases not matched to a gene: 3. CDR3 nucleotides: TGCGCCAGCAGTACAGGGGGCAACTCTGGGGCCAACGTCCTGACTTTC. Its translation is CASSTGGNSGANVLTF. Using reference TRBV5-1 and TRBJ2-6 for the parts outside the CDR3, the full variable domain is KAGVTQTPRYLIKTRGQQVTLSCSPISGHRSVSWYQQTPGQGLQFLFEYFSETQRNKGNFPGRFSGRQFSNSRSEMNVSTLELGDSALYLCASSTGGNSGANVLTFGAGSRLTVL.

CDR3 DNA sequence: TGCGCCAGCAGGGGATCGGGGACAGGGCCTAACTATGGCTACACCTTC. Protein sequence: CASRGSGTGPNYGYTF. The J gene is TRBJ1-2, the V gene TRBV5-1, with 9 nucleotides matching TRBD1. The CDR3 spans 16 residues. V was pared by 5 bases and J by 0 bases, with 8 bases of the junction left unmatched. CDR1 and CDR2 from the germline V gene are SGHRS and YFSETQ.

At least ten counts were recorded for this clone. V usage is TRBV27 and J usage is TRBJ1-5, with TRBD1 as a possible D gene (5 bases). The CDR3 runs 14 residues. The V gene lost 5 bases and the J gene lost 7 bases, with 15 bases spanning the gap. CDR1 is MNHEY, CDR2 SMNVEV, per germline (reference sequence). The CDR3 nucleotides are TGTGCCAGCAGTCTCCGGGACGGGGGGCAGCCCCAGCATTTT. Translated, it gives CASSLRDGGQPQHF.

By sample fraction, this clone is medium-sized. The chain employs TRBV4-3 and TRBJ2-1; 7 nucleotides line up with TRBD2. The CDR3 has 18 residues. The germline gives CDR1 LGHNA, CDR2 YSLEER. V trimming: 4 bases; J trimming: 1 base; junction bases outside the gene matches: 13. CDR3 DNA sequence: TGCGCCAGCAGCCCAGAAGCGTATGCGGGAGAGTCCTACAATGAGCAGTTCTTC. This codes for CASSPEAYAGESYNEQFF.